Listed below are T cell receptor beta chains from one sample, sequenced in a study of blood T cell repertoires in COVID-19. Generated by immunoSEQ multiplex PCR, the TCRdb table keeps only in-frame clones and is missing some. This table holds a few hundred thousand clones, more than 75% found once. Sequenced input: PBMCs or T cells enriched from blood (not recorded which). These receptors were taken from a woman in her sixties in a cohort exposed to, infected with or recovered from COVID-19 (not recorded which). Both conserved end residues are part of each CDR3. A D gene is named only where the DNA matches it firmly. The size of a clone is reported for some rows only, either as once, few or many, or as a class for expanded clones.

TGCGCCAGCTTATCCGACTCGGTTGACACCGGGGAGCTGTTTTTT	CASLSDSVDTGELFF	-	TRBJ2-2	TRBV10-2	-
TGTGCCAGCAGGGGGCAGCTCTCTGGAAACACCATATATTTT	CASRGQLSGNTIYF	-	TRBJ1-3	TRBV2	-
TGCAGTGCCCGGGGACAGGGGGCTTTCTTT	CSARGQGAFF	TRBD1	TRBJ1-1	TRBV20-1	-
TGTGCCAGCAGCTTAGAACTAGCGGGAGCCTACGAGCAGTACTTC	CASSLELAGAYEQYF	TRBD2	TRBJ2-7	TRBV11-1	-
TGTGCCAGCAGTTTATCCATAGGGAGCCTTCTGGGCTACACCTTC	CASSLSIGSLLGYTF	-	TRBJ1-2	TRBV28	-
TGTGCCTGGAGTGCCGGACAGGGCGTCTATGGCTACACCTTC	CAWSAGQGVYGYTF	TRBD1	TRBJ1-2	TRBV30	-
TGTGCCAGCAGGGTGGACAGGGGCCTCGCCGGGGAGCTGTTTTTT	CASRVDRGLAGELFF	TRBD1	TRBJ2-2	TRBV6-5	-
TGTGCCAGCAGCAAGACTAGCGGGGAGTACAATGAGCAGTTCTTC	CASSKTSGEYNEQFF	TRBD2	TRBJ2-1	TRBV9	-
TGCAGTGCCCTGAGGGGGGAAGCTTTCTTT	CSALRGEAFF	-	TRBJ1-1	TRBV20-1	-
TGTGCCAGCAGCTTGGTCAGGGGCCCTGGCGGGGGTACCTACGAGCAGTACTTC	CASSLVRGPGGGTYEQYF	-	TRBJ2-7	TRBV5-6	once
TGTGCCAGCAGTCCTCTTGTCGAGAGTGAAGCTTTCTTT	CASSPLVESEAFF	-	TRBJ1-1	TRBV28	-
TGTGCCAGCTCACCAAGGGGTCACTCCCCTGAAGCTTTCTTT	CASSPRGHSPEAFF	-	TRBJ1-1	TRBV18	-
TGTGCCAGCAAGGACAGCACGTACAATGAGCAGTTCTTC	CASKDSTYNEQFF	-	TRBJ2-1	TRBV2	-
TGCGCCAGCAGCAAGCTACCTAACTGGGAGACCCAGTACTTC	CASSKLPNWETQYF	-	TRBJ2-5	TRBV5-1	-
TGTGCCAGCAGCGTAGAAGTCGCGGGCAGGGGGCATGGCTACACCTTC	CASSVEVAGRGHGYTF	TRBD1	TRBJ1-2	TRBV9	-
TGTGCCAGCAGGTCCTGGGAGGTTATGTCCTACGAGCAGTACTTC	CASRSWEVMSYEQYF	-	TRBJ2-7	TRBV28	-
TGTGCCAGCATGACAGGGGGGAACACTGAAGCTTTCTTT	CASMTGGNTEAFF	TRBD1	TRBJ1-1	TRBV6-5	-
TGTGCCAGCACTTCCCGCGTTCCTAAGCGGGGCAACTACAATGAGCAGTTCTTC	CASTSRVPKRGNYNEQFF	TRBD2	TRBJ2-1	TRBV28	-
TGCGCCAGCAGTCTCAGCGGGACCCCGGAAGATACGCAGTATTTT	CASSLSGTPEDTQYF	TRBD2	TRBJ2-3	TRBV5-1	once
TGCGCCAGCAGCCAAGAGGGGGGAGGTTCCCCCCATACGCAGTATTTT	CASSQEGGGSPHTQYF	-	TRBJ2-3	TRBV4-1	few
TGTGCCAGCAGCTTAGGACTAGCGGGAGCGCCCAGCACCGGGGAGCTGTTTTTT	CASSLGLAGAPSTGELFF	TRBD2	TRBJ2-2	TRBV11-2	-
TGTGCCAGCAGCTCCCGGGACAGCTATAATTCACCCCTCCACTTT	CASSSRDSYNSPLHF	TRBD1	TRBJ1-6	TRBV7-9	-
TGTGCCAGCAGACAGGGGGGGGACATTCAGTACTTC	CASRQGGDIQYF	-	TRBJ2-4	TRBV25-1	-
TGTGCCAGCAGGTTAGAGGGACTATCGCCTGTCCCAAACGCGAACACCGGGGAGCTGTTTTTT	CASRLEGLSPVPNANTGELFF	TRBD2	TRBJ2-2	TRBV13	once
TGTGCCAGTAGTTTCCCCAGAAGGGGCGGATACGAGCAGTACTTC	CASSFPRRGGYEQYF	-	TRBJ2-7	TRBV19	-
TGTGCCAGCATTCCCTCGGCAGGGAAGGACAATGAGCAGTTCTTC	CASIPSAGKDNEQFF	-	TRBJ2-1	TRBV28	-
TGTGCCAGCAGTGAACAGGGGCCTAGGGTTACAGATACGCAGTATTTT	CASSEQGPRVTDTQYF	-	TRBJ2-3	TRBV2	-
TGTGCCAGCAGCCCCGGGTTGGCGAGCAATCAGCCCCAGCATTTT	CASSPGLASNQPQHF	-	TRBJ1-5	TRBV6-5	-
TGTGCCAGCAGCTTAGTTCGGGGAAATGAGCAGTTCTTC	CASSLVRGNEQFF	-	TRBJ2-1	TRBV7-3	-
TGTGCCAGCAGTCGAGACACTAGCACAGATACGCAGTATTTT	CASSRDTSTDTQYF	-	TRBJ2-3	TRBV2	-
TGTGCCAGCAGGGGGACTAGCGGGAGGGGAGAAGAGACCCAGTACTTC	CASRGTSGRGEETQYF	TRBD2	TRBJ2-5	TRBV2	once
TGTGCCACCGGGGGCACAGATACGCAGTATTTT	CATGGTDTQYF	-	TRBJ2-3	TRBV10-3	-
TGCGCCAGCAGGACAGGGGCCGGTCAGCCCCAGCATTTT	CASRTGAGQPQHF	TRBD1	TRBJ1-5	TRBV5-1	-
TGTGCCAGTACCGATCCACGAGGTCCAACTAATGAAAAACTGTTTTTT	CASTDPRGPTNEKLFF	-	TRBJ1-4	TRBV19	-
TGTGCCAGCAGCTTAGGGACAGGGGTGAGTCAGCCCCAGCATTTT	CASSLGTGVSQPQHF	TRBD1	TRBJ1-5	TRBV7-8	once
TGTGCCAGCAGTTTCGGACAGGGCGTCTACGAGCAGTACTTC	CASSFGQGVYEQYF	TRBD1	TRBJ2-7	TRBV28	-
TGTGCCAGCTCAGCGGAGGTAGCCAAAAACATTCAGTACTTC	CASSAEVAKNIQYF	-	TRBJ2-4	TRBV18	-